This passage covers 19 T cell receptor beta chains from one sample sequenced in a study of blood T cell repertoires in COVID-19. Assay used: immunoSEQ multiplex PCR; TCRdb lists only in-frame clones, some missing. The data contain about 71,000 clones, approximately 92% of them seen just once; the ten biggest clones take up around 8.7%. Specimen: peripheral blood. These receptors were collected from a man aged 45-65 years with active COVID-19.

V and J are TRBV30 and TRBJ2-7; TRBD1 matches at 8 bases. The J segment lost 5 bases and the V segment lost 3 bases, leaving 15 bases of the junction unmatched. Germline V gene lookup returns CDR1 GTSNPN and CDR2 SVGIG (reference sequence). This CDR3 spans 16 amino acids. As DNA, the CDR3 is TGTGCCTGGAGCGGGGATGACAGGGGCGCAGGGGACGAGCAGTACTTC. This encodes CAWSGDDRGAGDEQYF.

V and J are TRBV19 and TRBJ2-1; TRBD2 might be the D (7 bases). Trimming cost V 6 bases and J 4 bases, with 16 bases left between them. The CDR3 runs 15 residues. Germline V lookup: CDR1 LNHDA, CDR2 SQIVND (reference sequence). The CDR3 DNA reads as TGTGCCAGTAGGTCCGGGGGGCAATTATACAATGAGCAGTTCTTC. Amino acids: CASRSGGQLYNEQFF.

J is TRBJ1-5 and V is TRBV20-1; D gene unclear. CDR3 size: 13 residues. V was clipped by 3 bases and J by 5 bases, with 11 bases between them. Per germline, CDR1 DFQATT and CDR2 SNEGSKA (reference sequence). CDR3 nucleotides: TGCAGTGCTAGTGCGGGTTCTTATCAGCCCCAGCATTTT. Amino acids: CSASAGSYQPQHF.

The chain couples TRBV19 to TRBJ2-2, with 9 positions matching TRBD2. The germline gives CDR1 LNHDA, CDR2 SQIVND (reference sequence). The CDR3 is made up of 20 amino acids. Unmatched junction bases numbered 14, after V lost 3 bases and J lost 0 bases. The chain's CDR3 is CASSITTPYIAGANTGELFF. The CDR3 bases are TGTGCCAGTAGTATTACCACCCCCTATATAGCGGGGGCGAACACCGGGGAGCTGTTTTTT.

CDR3 in amino acids: CASSKKEGFGNTIYF. The CDR3 bases are TGTGCCAGCTCCAAAAAGGAGGGGTTCGGAAACACCATATATTTT. This chain links TRBV18 with TRBJ1-3; TRBD1 is a possible D gene (5 bases). V lost 6 bases and J 4 bases, leaving 16 bases between the germline ends. Germline loops: CDR1 KGHSH, CDR2 LQKENI. The CDR3 runs 15 residues.

This chain uses TRBV7-7 with TRBJ2-3; 10 nucleotides line up with TRBD2. The length of the CDR3 is 18 residues. The germline V gene encodes CDR1 SSHAT and CDR2 FNYEAQ (reference sequence). V was pared by 3 bases and J by 0 bases, with 9 bases of the junction left unmatched. The CDR3 sequence: CASSFSSGGRLSTDTQYF. Here the CDR3 DNA reads TGTGCCAGCAGCTTTTCTAGCGGGGGCCGGCTTAGCACAGATACGCAGTATTTT.

CDR3: CASTRGGQETQYF. CDR3 DNA sequence: TGTGCCAGCACGAGGGGGGGCCAAGAGACCCAGTACTTC. The chain combines TRBV14 with TRBJ2-5, with D tentatively TRBD2 (7 bases). V was pared by 7 bases and J by 1 base, with 10 bases between. Germline CDR1 SGHDN, CDR2 FVKESK. This CDR3 has 13 residues.

The J gene is TRBJ1-2, the V gene TRBV29-1; the D gene is possibly TRBD1 (6 bases). The CDR3 length is 13 residues. CDR1 and CDR2 (germline): SQVTM, ANQGSEA. Trimming shortened V by 6 bases and J by 4 bases, and 15 bases separated the two germline ends. CDR3: CSVWVQGGYGYTF. CDR3 DNA sequence: TGCAGCGTATGGGTACAGGGTGGCTATGGCTACACCTTC.

The CDR3 here is CASSQERGLITDTQYF. In DNA, the CDR3 is TGCGCCAGCAGCCAAGAGAGAGGGCTTATTACAGATACGCAGTATTTT. The chain combines TRBV4-1 with TRBJ2-3; D possibly corresponds to TRBD2 (5 bases). Germline V gene sequence: CDR1 MGHRA, CDR2 YSYEKL. V shed 0 bases and J shed 3 bases, with 13 bases lying between them. The CDR3 extends over 16 amino acids.

This clone is a singleton in its sample. V usage is TRBV5-1 and J usage is TRBJ1-1; D gene uncertain. Trimming left V 0 bases short and J 3 bases short, with 9 bases between. CDR3 length: 14 residues. Germline V lookup: CDR1 SGHRS, CDR2 YFSETQ. CDR3 sequence: CASSLEQIYTEAFF. For the CDR3, the DNA is TGCGCCAGCAGCTTGGAACAGATTTACACTGAAGCTTTCTTT.

The gene calls are TRBV6-5 and TRBJ2-7; D is undetermined. The CDR3 runs 13 residues. Deletions cut 5 bases from V and 0 bases from J, with 8 bases between. Germline CDR1 and CDR2: MNHEY and SVGAGI. The CDR3 loop is CASSPGFSYEQYF. Written as DNA, the CDR3 is TGTGCCAGCAGTCCAGGTTTCTCCTACGAGCAGTACTTC.

This clone turned up a few times. The chain couples TRBV25-1 to TRBJ2-1; D unresolved. Germline assignment: CDR1 MGHDK and CDR2 SYGVNS. The CDR3 has 13 residues. Trimming took off 4 bases at V and 0 bases at J, with 4 bases between the two ends. The CDR3 DNA reads TGTGCCAGCAGTGTAAACTCCTACAATGAGCAGTTCTTC. Translation gives CASSVNSYNEQFF.

The genes are TRBV7-9 and TRBJ2-5, with D unclear. The CDR3 extends over 14 amino acids. V lost 1 base and J 2 bases, leaving 8 bases between the germline ends. Germline lookup yields CDR1 SEHNR and CDR2 FQNEAQ (reference sequence). CDR3 bases: TGTGCCAGCAGCTTAGGACTTTTACAAGAGACCCAGTACTTC. Amino acids: CASSLGLLQETQYF.

J is TRBJ1-1 and V is TRBV3-1 (or the pseudogene TRBV3-2); 8 nucleotides agree with TRBD1. The germline gives CDR1 LGHDT, CDR2 YNNKEL (reference sequence). The V and J ends lost 1 base and 7 bases, in that order; junction bases with no gene match: 2. CDR3 size: 13 residues. The CDR3 DNA reads TGTGCCAGCAGCCAAGGACAGGGGTTTGAAGCTTTCTTT. Translated: CASSQGQGFEAFF.

The rearrangement links TRBV11-1 to TRBJ1-1; D remains ambiguous. CDR1 SGHAT and CDR2 FQDESV come from the germline V gene (reference sequence). Trimming took off 3 bases at V and 5 bases at J, with 13 bases between the two ends. This CDR3 spans 14 amino acids. In nucleotides, the CDR3 is TGTGCCAGCAGCTTGGACCGGGGTGGGACTGAAGCTTTCTTT. Amino acids: CASSLDRGGTEAFF.

The chain combines TRBV7-9 with TRBJ2-7; unclear D gene. In germline, CDR1 is SEHNR, CDR2 FQNEAQ (reference sequence). The CDR3 has 13 residues. The V end was cut by 5 bases, the J end by 6 bases, with 14 bases between. The CDR3 region has the DNA TGTGCCAGCAGCCAAGTGGGCCGCCCCGAGCAGTACTTC. It specifies CASSQVGRPEQYF.

The chain joins TRBV6-2 or TRBV6-3 to TRBJ1-5; the D is unclear. The germline V gene has CDR1 MNHEY and CDR2 SVGEGT. This CDR3 has 15 amino acids. V was clipped by 2 bases and J by 0 bases, with 8 bases between them. CDR3 sequence (DNA): TGTGCCAGCAGTTACGCGGGGTATAGCAATCAGCCCCAGCATTTT. Residues: CASSYAGYSNQPQHF.

The V call is TRBV29-1, the J call TRBJ1-2; D unclear. Deletions cut 4 bases from V and 3 bases from J, with 12 bases between. CDR3 size: 13 residues. CDR1 is SQVTM, CDR2 ANQGSEA, per germline. Here the CDR3 reads CSVAPGTDYGYTF. Here the CDR3 DNA reads TGCAGCGTTGCCCCGGGAACTGACTATGGCTACACCTTC.

This chain links TRBV4-3 with TRBJ2-6, with a possible D match to TRBD2 (6 bases). The CDR3 has 16 residues. Trimming shortened V by 0 bases and J by 2 bases, and 8 bases separated the two germline ends. Germline CDR1 LGHNA, CDR2 YSLEER. CDR3 sequence (DNA): TGCGCCAGCAGCCAAGATAGGAGGGCTGGGGCCAACGTCCTGACTTTC. It codes for CASSQDRRAGANVLTF.